Below are 26 T cell receptor beta chains sequenced from a single sample in a study of control samples from healthy donors and cancer patients. The table came from immunoSEQ multiplex PCR; TCRdb's copy has only in-frame clones and leaves some out. The sample holds 260,000 or so clones, roughly 82% seen once. The source material was PBMCs. The receptors here all came from a woman aged 55-75 years with lung cancer.

The rearrangement links TRBV27 to TRBJ2-5, with 7 bases fitting TRBD1. V lost 5 bases and J lost 2; bases outside the gene matches: 2. The germline gives CDR1 MNHEY, CDR2 SMNVEV (reference sequence). The CDR3 is 13 residues long. The CDR3 sequence: CASSDRAQETQYF. The CDR3 coding sequence is TGTGCCAGCAGTGACAGGGCTCAAGAGACCCAGTACTTC.

The rearrangement uses TRBV3-1 (or the pseudogene TRBV3-2) and TRBJ1-1; D is undetermined. The V end was cut by 6 bases, the J end by 8 bases, with 16 bases between. CDR1 is LGHDT and CDR2 is YNNKEL in the germline V gene (reference sequence). The CDR3 contains 13 residues. CDR3 protein: CASRGDTLGEAFF. The CDR3 bases are TGTGCCAGCAGAGGAGACACCTTGGGGGAAGCTTTCTTT.

This clone was counted between two and nine times. The chain has TRBV10-1 and TRBJ1-5; D might be TRBD1 (6 bases). With 0 bases removed from V and 4 bases from J, the gap between germline ends came to 10 bases. CDR3 length: 15 amino acids. In germline, CDR1 is WNHNN, CDR2 SYGVQD (reference sequence). CDR3 loop: CASSESQGINQPQHF. CDR3 in DNA: TGCGCCAGCAGTGAGTCACAGGGTATTAATCAGCCCCAGCATTTT.

The V and J genes are TRBV2 and TRBJ2-7, with D perhaps matching TRBD1 or TRBD2 (6 bases each). This CDR3 contains 12 residues. Germline V gene lookup returns CDR1 SNHLY and CDR2 FYNNEI. Deletions cut 8 bases from V and 11 bases from J, with 19 bases between. The CDR3 nucleotides are TGTGCCAGCTCCATGAGGAGGGGGGCTGAGTACTTC. Its protein is CASSMRRGAEYF.

CDR3 region: CASSYGGAGYGYTF. The CDR3 DNA reads as TGTGCCAGCAGTTACGGGGGGGCGGGTTATGGCTACACCTTC. V is TRBV6-5 and J is TRBJ1-2, with a tentative D call TRBD1 (6 bases). The germline V and J ends were trimmed by 2 bases and 5 bases, with 12 bases remaining between them. CDR1 MNHEY and CDR2 SVGAGI come from the germline V gene. The CDR3 extends over 14 amino acids.

The genes are TRBV29-1 and TRBJ2-1; 12 nucleotides align to TRBD1. The CDR3 runs to 17 residues. The trim removed 5 bases at V and 7 bases at J, leaving 15 bases unmatched. The germline V gene encodes CDR1 SQVTM and CDR2 ANQGSEA. CDR3 sequence reads: CSVPGGTGGGMVNEQFF. DNA for the CDR3: TGCAGCGTTCCAGGGGGGACAGGGGGCGGGATGGTTAATGAGCAGTTCTTC.

The gene calls are TRBV4-2 and TRBJ1-1; D might be TRBD1 (6 bases). The CDR3 spans 15 residues. Germline CDR1 reads LGHNA; CDR2 reads YNFKEQ. V was shortened by 0 bases and J by 10 bases, with 18 bases between the two germline ends. CDR3 DNA: TGTGCCAGCAGCCAAGACCGGGGGCGATTGGTGGGAGCTTTCTTT. The encoded protein is CASSQDRGRLVGAFF.

This rearrangement joins TRBV19 to TRBJ2-7; TRBD2 aligns across 8 bases. Trimming cost V 3 bases and J 1 base; bases outside gene matches: 5. This CDR3 has 15 amino acids. CDR1 is LNHDA, CDR2 SQIVND, per germline (reference sequence). Here the CDR3 reads CASSIGRGLSYEQYF. The CDR3 DNA is TGTGCCAGTAGTATCGGGAGGGGGTTATCCTACGAGCAGTACTTC.

V is TRBV9 and J is TRBJ2-3; 13 positions agree with TRBD2. The CDR3 length is 20 residues. The trim removed 3 bases at V and 0 bases at J, leaving 13 bases unmatched. Germline CDR1 SGDLS, CDR2 YYNGEE. CDR3 loop: CASSEPDPGLAGFSTDTQYF. The CDR3 DNA sequence: TGTGCCAGCAGCGAACCAGACCCGGGACTAGCGGGATTTAGCACAGATACGCAGTATTTT.

This rearrangement joins TRBV3-1 (or the pseudogene TRBV3-2) to TRBJ1-1; D perhaps matches TRBD1 (5 bases). The CDR3 is 14 residues long. The ends were cut back, 2 bases at V and 3 bases at J, with 10 bases in the middle. The germline CDR1 and CDR2 sequences are LGHDT and YNNKEL (reference sequence). The CDR3 spells CASSQLQGDTEAFF. CDR3 sequence (DNA): TGTGCCAGCAGCCAACTCCAGGGTGACACTGAAGCTTTCTTT.

This clone was found a few times. This chain links TRBV7-9 with TRBJ1-3; 11 positions agree with TRBD1. The J segment lost 7 bases and the V segment lost 5 bases, leaving 10 bases of the junction unmatched. CDR1 is SEHNR and CDR2 is FQNEAQ in the germline V gene (reference sequence). This CDR3 spans 16 amino acids. In DNA, the CDR3 is TGTGCCAGCAGCCCACGGGGACAGGGGGTCCGCAACACCATATATTTT. The encoded protein is CASSPRGQGVRNTIYF.

V gene TRBV20-1 combines with J gene TRBJ2-5; 10 bases fit TRBD2. The V segment lost 6 bases and the J segment 0 bases; nucleotides outside the gene matches: 7. Per germline, CDR1 DFQATT and CDR2 SNEGSKA (reference sequence). The CDR3 totals 15 residues. The CDR3, as DNA: TGCAGTGCCAGTCTAGCGGGAGTAAACCAAGAGACCCAGTACTTC. Protein product: CSASLAGVNQETQYF.

Written as DNA, the CDR3 is TGTGCCTGGAGTGGTGACAGGGGGGCTGGGGAGCAGTACTTC. Protein product: CAWSGDRGAGEQYF. The chain has TRBV30 and TRBJ2-7; 9 nucleotides align to TRBD1. Germline CDR1 and CDR2: GTSNPN and SVGIG (reference sequence). The CDR3 is made up of 14 amino acids. With V trimmed by 1 base and J by 7 bases, 8 bases remained unmatched. The full variable domain, rest sourced from reference TRBV30 and TRBJ2-7, is SQTIHQWPATLVQPVGSPLSLECTVEGTSNPNLYWYRQAAGRGLQLLFYSVGIGQISSEVPQNLSASRPQDRQFILSSKKLLLSDSGFYLCAWSGDRGAGEQYFGPGTRLTVT.

As for this clone: The sample has other DNA sequences that encode this CDR3 too. The chain combines TRBV5-1 with TRBJ2-7; D ambiguous. CDR1 SGHRS and CDR2 YFSETQ come from the germline V gene. Trimming removed 2 bases from V and 3 bases from J, with 9 bases in between. The CDR3 length is 13 residues. CDR3 in amino acids: CASSLTGNYEQYF. The DNA for the CDR3 is TGCGCCAGCAGCTTAACCGGAAACTACGAGCAGTACTTC.

The chain uses TRBV10-2 and TRBJ2-7; 10 nucleotides agree with TRBD1. Trimming cost V 7 bases and J 6 bases; bases outside gene matches: 6. Germline CDR1 WSHSY, CDR2 SAAADI. The CDR3 is made up of 13 amino acids. DNA for the CDR3: TGCGCCAGCACCGACAGGGGGCGCTTCGAGCAGTACTTC. As protein: CASTDRGRFEQYF.

This rearrangement joins TRBV28 to TRBJ2-7, with D possibly being TRBD1 (5 bases). Between the trimmed V and J ends, which lost 6 bases and 5 bases, there was a span of 11 bases. This CDR3 is 12 amino acids long. The germline V gene encodes CDR1 MDHEN and CDR2 SYDVKM. The CDR3, as DNA: TGTGCCAGCAGCCGACAGATAAACGAGCAGTACTTC. It encodes CASSRQINEQYF.

The CDR3 spells CASSRTSGKYNEQFF. The CDR3 DNA follows: TGTGCCAGCAGTCGGACTAGCGGAAAGTACAATGAGCAGTTCTTC. The rearrangement links TRBV6-6 to TRBJ2-1, with 10 nucleotides matching TRBD2. V lost 5 bases and J lost 4; bases outside the gene matches: 5. Germline-derived CDR1 and CDR2 are MNHNY and SVGAGI (reference sequence). CDR3 length: 15 residues.

V is TRBV19 and J is TRBJ2-5, with TRBD2 matching over 12 bases. In germline, CDR1 is LNHDA, CDR2 SQIVND (reference sequence). This CDR3 is built from 16 residues. Unmatched junction bases numbered 7, after V lost 3 bases and J lost 5 bases. The chain's CDR3 is CASSMVTSGRDETQYF. The CDR3, as DNA: TGTGCCAGTAGTATGGTGACTAGCGGGAGAGACGAGACCCAGTACTTC.

This chain connects TRBV18 to TRBJ2-7, with D maybe TRBD2 (5 bases). V lost 5 bases, J lost 1 base, and 18 bases lay in between. This CDR3 spans 16 amino acids. Germline V lookup: CDR1 KGHSH, CDR2 LQKENI. CDR3 region: CASSSRTSSNSYEQYF. CDR3 DNA: TGTGCCAGCTCATCAAGGACTTCCTCGAATTCCTACGAGCAGTACTTC.

The chain links TRBV3-1 (or the pseudogene TRBV3-2) to TRBJ2-7; no definite D call. The CDR3 totals 16 residues. CDR1 and CDR2 from the germline V gene are LGHDT and YNNKEL (reference sequence). V shed 4 bases and J shed 0 bases, with 16 bases lying between them. The CDR3, as DNA: TGTGCCAGCAGCCCCCTCGGGCGCACCTCCTCCTACGAGCAGTACTTC. Translation gives CASSPLGRTSSYEQYF.

The V call is TRBV18, the J call TRBJ1-4; D ambiguous. CDR1 is KGHSH and CDR2 is LQKENI in the germline V gene. This CDR3 region has 13 residues. V lost 3 bases and J lost 0, with 2 bases in between. The DNA of the CDR3 is TGTGCCAGCTCACCTGCAACTAATGAAAAACTGTTTTTT. Its translation is CASSPATNEKLFF. Together with reference TRBV18 and TRBJ1-4, the CDR3 gives the full variable domain: NAGVMQNPRHLVRRRGQEARLRCSPMKGHSHVYWYRQLPEEGLKFMVYLQKENIIDESGMPKERFSAEFPKEGPSILRIQQVVRGDSAAYFCASSPATNEKLFFGSGTQLSVL.

The count of this clone is one. V and J are TRBV6-5 and TRBJ1-4, with D unclear. The CDR3 is 15 residues long. The germline CDR1 and CDR2 sequences are MNHEY and SVGAGI. Trimming pared 2 bases from V and 10 bases from J, leaving 17 bases between. The CDR3, as DNA: TGTGCCAGCAGTTACCAAACCGCCGGTGAGGGAAAACTGTTTTTT. It translates to CASSYQTAGEGKLFF.

This chain uses TRBV6-2 or TRBV6-3 with TRBJ2-1; D ambiguous. The CDR3 extends over 14 amino acids. Trimming took 2 bases from V and 13 from J, leaving 18 bases between them. Germline CDR1 reads MNHEY; CDR2 reads SVGEGT. CDR3: CASSYHTAGVEQFF. In DNA form, the CDR3 reads TGTGCCAGCAGTTACCATACCGCCGGCGTGGAACAGTTCTTC.

The J gene is TRBJ2-6, the V gene TRBV28; TRBD1 aligns across 9 bases. V lost 9 bases, J lost 3 bases, and 9 bases stayed unmatched. The CDR3 covers 16 residues. CDR1 MDHEN and CDR2 SYDVKM come from the germline V gene. CDR3 residues: CASRVQGANGANVLTF. The CDR3 nucleotides read TGTGCCAGTCGAGTACAGGGGGCCAATGGGGCCAACGTCCTGACTTTC.

The V call is TRBV2, the J call TRBJ2-1, with TRBD2 matching over 8 bases. This CDR3 region has 15 residues. Germline V lookup: CDR1 SNHLY, CDR2 FYNNEI. J lost 3 bases, V lost 3 bases, and 4 bases had no gene match. The CDR3 sequence is CASSETSDYYNEQFF. The CDR3 region has the DNA TGTGCCAGCAGTGAGACTAGCGATTACTACAATGAGCAGTTCTTC.

V and J are TRBV3-1 (or the pseudogene TRBV3-2) and TRBJ2-7; TRBD1 might be the D (6 bases). From germline, CDR1 is LGHDT and CDR2 YNNKEL (reference sequence). The V end was cut by 1 base, the J end by 5 bases, with 9 bases between. CDR3 length equals 13 residues. The CDR3 is CASSQVQGHEQYF. Written as DNA, the CDR3 is TGTGCCAGCAGCCAAGTTCAGGGGCACGAGCAGTACTTC.